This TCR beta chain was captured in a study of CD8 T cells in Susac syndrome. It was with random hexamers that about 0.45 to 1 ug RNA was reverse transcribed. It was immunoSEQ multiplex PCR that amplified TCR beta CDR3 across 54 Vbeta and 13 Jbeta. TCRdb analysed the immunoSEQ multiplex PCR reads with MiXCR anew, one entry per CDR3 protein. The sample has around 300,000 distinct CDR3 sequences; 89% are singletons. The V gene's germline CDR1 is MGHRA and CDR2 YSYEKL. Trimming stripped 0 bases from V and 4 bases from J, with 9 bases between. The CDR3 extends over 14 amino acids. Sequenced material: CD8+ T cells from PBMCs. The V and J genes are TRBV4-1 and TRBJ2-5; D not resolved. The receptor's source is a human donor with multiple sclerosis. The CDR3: CASSQEGERETQYF. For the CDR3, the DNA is TGCGCCAGCAGCCAAGAAGGCGAAAGAGAGACCCAGTACTTC.